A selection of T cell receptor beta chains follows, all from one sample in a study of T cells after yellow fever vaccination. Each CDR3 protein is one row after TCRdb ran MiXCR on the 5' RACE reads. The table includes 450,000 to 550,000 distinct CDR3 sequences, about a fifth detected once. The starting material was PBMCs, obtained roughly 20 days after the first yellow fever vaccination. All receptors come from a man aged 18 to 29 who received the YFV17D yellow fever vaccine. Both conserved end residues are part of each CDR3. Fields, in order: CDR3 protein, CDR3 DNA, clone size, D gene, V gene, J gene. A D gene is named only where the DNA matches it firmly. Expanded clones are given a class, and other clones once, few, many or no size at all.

CASSESHSNQPQHF	TGCGCCAGCAGTGAGTCACATAGCAATCAGCCCCAGCATTTT	NA	NA	TRBV10-2	TRBJ1-5
CASSGLAGGGTGELFF	TGTGCCAGCAGTGGACTAGCTGGAGGGGGCACCGGGGAGCTGTTTTTT	few	TRBD2	TRBV7-9	TRBJ2-2
CASSAYRVRVNEKLFF	TGCGCCAGCAGCGCTTATAGGGTGAGAGTCAATGAAAAACTGTTTTTT	few	NA	TRBV4-3	TRBJ1-4
CASTLVHTNYGYTF	TGTGCCAGCACCCTAGTGCACACTAACTATGGCTACACCTTC	NA	NA	TRBV5-5	TRBJ1-2
CASSQDPPSGGITEAFF	TGCGCCAGCAGCCAAGATCCGCCCTCGGGGGGAATCACTGAAGCTTTCTTT	few	NA	TRBV4-3	TRBJ1-1
CAISAGTHTGELFF	TGTGCCATCAGTGCCGGGACGCACACCGGGGAGCTGTTTTTT	NA	NA	TRBV10-3	TRBJ2-2
CASSPRGLAADTQYF	TGCGCCAGCAGCCCCCGGGGACTAGCGGCAGATACGCAGTATTTT	NA	TRBD2	TRBV4-3	TRBJ2-3
CASSLGTLRGLYYNEQFF	TGTGCCAGCAGCTTAGGGACTCTCCGGGGCCTCTACTACAATGAGCAGTTCTTC	few	NA	TRBV7-8	TRBJ2-1
CASALSGGYYNEQFF	TGCGCCAGCGCGTTGTCGGGGGGTTACTACAATGAGCAGTTCTTC	NA	TRBD2	TRBV5-1	TRBJ2-1
CASSVLGGREAFF	TGTGCCAGCAGCGTATTAGGGGGACGTGAAGCTTTCTTT	NA	NA	TRBV6-1	TRBJ1-1
CASSPGTGFTVLFF	TGTGCCAGCAGCCCCGGGACAGGGTTTACCGTGCTGTTTTTT	NA	TRBD1	TRBV5-6	TRBJ2-2
CASSLYRERPNNSPLHF	TGTGCCAGCAGTTTATACAGGGAAAGGCCTAATAATTCACCCCTCCACTTT	few	NA	TRBV27	TRBJ1-6
CASSYGRTTEAFF	TGTGCCAGCAGTTATGGGCGGACGACTGAAGCTTTCTTT	many	NA	TRBV6-2/TRBV6-3	TRBJ1-1
CASLDRARGGDTEAFF	TGTGCCAGTCTAGACAGGGCCCGGGGCGGAGACACTGAAGCTTTCTTT	once	TRBD1	TRBV19	TRBJ1-1
CASSLSRDETQYF	TGTGCCAGCAGTTTGTCCAGGGATGAGACCCAGTACTTC	NA	NA	TRBV27	TRBJ2-5
CATSPRGSEGTQYF	TGTGCCACCAGTCCCCGGGGTTCAGAGGGAACGCAGTATTTT	few	NA	TRBV24-1	TRBJ2-3
CASSGQGVGYGYTF	TGTGCCAGCAGCGGACAGGGGGTGGGCTATGGCTACACCTTC	NA	TRBD1	TRBV6-1	TRBJ1-2
CASSFRDAMRDTEAFF	TGTGCCAGCAGCTTTAGGGACGCTATGAGGGACACTGAAGCTTTCTTT	NA	NA	TRBV7-9	TRBJ1-1